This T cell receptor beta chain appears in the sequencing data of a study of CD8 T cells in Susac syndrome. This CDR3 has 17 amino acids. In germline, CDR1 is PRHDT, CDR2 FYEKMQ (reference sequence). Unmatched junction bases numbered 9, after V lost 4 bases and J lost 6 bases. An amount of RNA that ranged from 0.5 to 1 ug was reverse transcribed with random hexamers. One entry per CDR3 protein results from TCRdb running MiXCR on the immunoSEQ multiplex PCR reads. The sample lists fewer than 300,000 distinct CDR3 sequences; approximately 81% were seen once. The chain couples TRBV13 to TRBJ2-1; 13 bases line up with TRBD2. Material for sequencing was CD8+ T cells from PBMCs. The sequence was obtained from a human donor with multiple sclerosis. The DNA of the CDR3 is TGTGCCAGCAGCTCTCGGACTAGCGGGAGTGTGGGCAATGAGCAGTTCTTC. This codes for CASSSRTSGSVGNEQFF. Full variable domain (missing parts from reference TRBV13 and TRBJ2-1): AAGVIQSPRHLIKEKRETATLKCYPIPRHDTVYWYQQGPGQDPQFLISFYEKMQSDKGSIPDRFSAQQFSDYHSELNMSSLELGDSALYFCASSSRTSGSVGNEQFFGPGTRLTVL.